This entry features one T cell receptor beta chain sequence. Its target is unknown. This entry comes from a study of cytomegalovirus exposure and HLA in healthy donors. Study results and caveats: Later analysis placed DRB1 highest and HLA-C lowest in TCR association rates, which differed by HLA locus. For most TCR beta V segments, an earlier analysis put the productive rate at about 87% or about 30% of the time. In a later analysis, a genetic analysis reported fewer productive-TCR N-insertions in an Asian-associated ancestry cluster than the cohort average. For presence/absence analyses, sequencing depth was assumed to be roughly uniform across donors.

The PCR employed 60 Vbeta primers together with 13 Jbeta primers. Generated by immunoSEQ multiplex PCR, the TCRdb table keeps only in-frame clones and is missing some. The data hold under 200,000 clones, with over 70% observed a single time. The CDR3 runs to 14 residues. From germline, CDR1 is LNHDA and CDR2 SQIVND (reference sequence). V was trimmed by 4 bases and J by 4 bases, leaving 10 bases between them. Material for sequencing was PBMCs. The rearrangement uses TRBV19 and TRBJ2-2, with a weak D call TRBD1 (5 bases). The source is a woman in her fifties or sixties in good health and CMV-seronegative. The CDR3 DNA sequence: TGTGCCAGTAGTAAGACAGTGGTCACCGGGGAGCTGTTTTTT. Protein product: CASSKTVVTGELFF.